The 29 T cell receptor beta chains below were found in one sample sequenced in a study of shared clonotypes between healthy human individuals. Measured with immunoSEQ multiplex PCR; TCRdb has only the in-frame clones, and not every one. The table shows more than 2 million clones, with 85% to 95% occurring only once. Sequencing used naive CD4+ T cells sorted from blood. Subset reported: CD45RA+ positively selected. These receptors all come from a man between 18 and 35 years old in good health.

The gene calls are TRBV6-1 and TRBJ1-3, with TRBD1 identical over 7 bases. This CDR3 spans 17 amino acids. With V trimmed by 4 bases and J by 0 bases, 9 bases remained unmatched. Germline assignment: CDR1 MNHNS and CDR2 SASEGT. CDR3 sequence: CASSGRQGKGSGNTIYF. DNA of the CDR3: TGTGCCAGCAGTGGCAGACAGGGAAAAGGCTCTGGAAACACCATATATTTT.

The V and J genes are TRBV5-4 and TRBJ2-3; 9 nucleotides match TRBD2. Germline lookup yields CDR1 SGHNT and CDR2 YYREEE (reference sequence). V dropped 4 bases and J dropped 0; count of bases not matched to a gene: 9. This CDR3 is 17 amino acids long. CDR3 protein: CASSRKGTSRSTDTQYF. The CDR3 region has the DNA TGTGCCAGCAGCCGAAAGGGGACTAGCCGAAGCACAGATACGCAGTATTTT.

The chain recombines TRBV30 with TRBJ2-7; D gene unclear. The CDR3 is made up of 11 amino acids. V was cut by 3 bases and J by 6 bases, with 9 bases left in between. Germline lookup yields CDR1 GTSNPN and CDR2 SVGIG (reference sequence). The CDR3: CAWRALGEQYF. The CDR3 bases are TGTGCCTGGAGGGCCCTCGGCGAGCAGTACTTC.

In the case of this clone: Other nucleotide sequences in the sample specify the same CDR3. The rearrangement uses TRBV18 and TRBJ2-3; 9 bases match TRBD2. The CDR3 has 15 residues. Trimming removed 1 base from V and 3 bases from J; junction bases left unmatched: 2. CDR1 and CDR2 from the germline V gene are KGHSH and LQKENI. CDR3 in DNA: TGTGCCAGCTCACCACTAGCGGGAGTGACAGATACGCAGTATTTT. It codes for CASSPLAGVTDTQYF.

The chain couples TRBV5-1 to TRBJ2-5, with D possibly being TRBD2 (7 bases). Trimming took 0 bases from V and 5 from J, leaving 14 bases between them. CDR1 SGHRS and CDR2 YFSETQ come from the germline V gene. The CDR3 runs 15 residues. The DNA for the CDR3 is TGCGCCAGCAGCTTGGCCGGGGGGCGCGCGGAGACCCAGTACTTC. Its translation is CASSLAGGRAETQYF.

The chain couples TRBV6-5 to TRBJ2-5; no clear D. Trimming took off 2 bases at V and 5 bases at J, with 12 bases between the two ends. The CDR3 length is 14 residues. From germline, CDR1 is MNHEY and CDR2 SVGAGI. The CDR3 is CASSYHRSVETQYF. CDR3 nucleotide sequence: TGTGCCAGCAGTTACCATCGATCGGTGGAGACCCAGTACTTC.

This chain links TRBV6-5 with TRBJ2-1; D is unclear. The CDR3 has 12 residues. Trimming left V 6 bases short and J 5 bases short, with 8 bases between. The germline V gene encodes CDR1 MNHEY and CDR2 SVGAGI. CDR3 coding DNA: TGTGCCAGCAGCCGGACGGACAATGAGCAGTTCTTC. It specifies CASSRTDNEQFF.

The V gene is TRBV2, the J gene TRBJ2-5, with D tentatively TRBD1 or TRBD2 (5 bases each). CDR1 is SNHLY, CDR2 FYNNEI, per germline. Trimming pared 11 bases from V and 5 bases from J, leaving 12 bases between. This CDR3 contains 11 residues. CDR3 amino acids: CASGTGETQYF. CDR3 bases: TGTGCCTCCGGGACCGGGGAGACCCAGTACTTC.

This chain connects TRBV11-3 to TRBJ2-1, with TRBD2 identical over 8 bases. Germline V gene lookup returns CDR1 SGHNT and CDR2 YENEEA. The J segment lost 7 bases and the V segment lost 5 bases, leaving 10 bases of the junction unmatched. CDR3 length: 15 residues. The CDR3 DNA follows: TGTGCCAGCAGCAAGGGACTAGTGGTAGGAAATGAGCAGTTCTTC. Protein product: CASSKGLVVGNEQFF.

The chain uses TRBV6-1 and TRBJ2-3; D gene ambiguous. This CDR3 contains 13 residues. CDR1 is MNHNS and CDR2 is SASEGT in the germline V gene. The V end was cut by 6 bases, the J end by 4 bases, with 11 bases between. CDR3 in DNA: TGTGCCAGCAGGGAGCCGAACGCAGATACGCAGTATTTT. Protein sequence: CASREPNADTQYF.

Details on this clone: The same CDR3 can be traced to other DNA sequences in this sample. The chain combines TRBV6-5 with TRBJ1-1, with D possibly being TRBD1 (5 bases). V was clipped by 0 bases and J by 5 bases, with 13 bases between them. CDR3 length equals 15 residues. Germline values: CDR1 MNHEY, CDR2 SVGAGI. The CDR3 DNA follows: TGTGCCAGCAGTTACTCTCGGCAGGGAAGGACTGAAGCTTTCTTT. Translation gives CASSYSRQGRTEAFF.

Regarding this clone: This may come from a read error, since a much larger clone is one base off. This chain connects TRBV7-7 to TRBJ2-2; D is ambiguous. The length of the CDR3 is 14 residues. CDR1 SSHAT and CDR2 FNYEAQ come from the germline V gene (reference sequence). The CDR3 is CASSSNMNTEELFF. In DNA, the CDR3 is TGTGCTAGCAGCTCAAACATGAACACCGAGGAGCTGTTTTTT.

Details on this clone: The sample has other DNA sequences that encode this CDR3 too. The chain couples TRBV10-3 to TRBJ2-7; 13 nucleotides align to TRBD2. Looked up from germline, CDR1 is ENHRY and CDR2 is SYGVKD. The V gene end was trimmed by 4 bases and the J gene end by 2 bases; junction bases not matched to a gene: 2. This CDR3 spans 15 amino acids. Written as DNA, the CDR3 is TGTGCCATCAGTGGGGGGACTAGCGGGACCTACGAGCAGTACTTC. Amino acids: CAISGGTSGTYEQYF.

The chain carries TRBV5-6 and TRBJ1-4; 8 bases match TRBD1. Trimming took 0 bases from V and 4 from J; bases not matched to a gene: 11. The germline gives CDR1 SGHDT, CDR2 YYEEEE. There are 18 residues in the CDR3. Here the CDR3 DNA reads TGTGCCAGCAGCTTGGGGACAGGGAGCCCCCAGGGTAATGAAAAACTGTTTTTT. This sequence encodes CASSLGTGSPQGNEKLFF.

The chain carries TRBV5-4 and TRBJ2-7, with 9 positions matching TRBD2. Germline V gene lookup returns CDR1 SGHNT and CDR2 YYREEE (reference sequence). The CDR3 sequence is 15 residues long. V was pared by 4 bases and J by 7 bases, with 12 bases of the junction left unmatched. The CDR3 loop reads CASSQGTSLGREQYF. The CDR3 DNA sequence: TGTGCCAGCAGCCAGGGGACTAGCTTAGGGAGGGAGCAGTACTTC.

The rearrangement uses TRBV30 and TRBJ1-6, with D maybe TRBD1 (5 bases). The CDR3 runs to 13 residues. Trimming removed 8 bases from V and 7 bases from J, with 15 bases in between. The V gene's germline CDR1 is GTSNPN and CDR2 SVGIG (reference sequence). CDR3 sequence: CARQRGGNSPLHF. The DNA of the CDR3 is TGTGCCCGCCAAAGGGGAGGAAATTCACCCCTCCACTTT.

This chain connects TRBV5-4 to TRBJ2-7; perhaps TRBD2 as D (6 bases). V was cut by 4 bases and J by 0 bases, with 8 bases left in between. The CDR3 runs to 13 residues. Germline V gene data show CDR1 as SGHNT and CDR2 as YYREEE (reference sequence). The CDR3 DNA reads as TGTGCCAGCAGCGAACTAGCCTCCTACGAGCAGTACTTC. It translates to CASSELASYEQYF.

This chain joins TRBV2 and TRBJ1-4, with D possibly matching TRBD1 (6 bases). This CDR3 is built from 14 residues. Germline loops: CDR1 SNHLY, CDR2 FYNNEI. V was clipped by 6 bases and J by 4 bases, with 12 bases between them. The CDR3 spells CASSQDRINEKLFF. The CDR3 DNA follows: TGTGCCAGCAGCCAGGACAGAATTAATGAAAAACTGTTTTTT.

The chain is built from TRBV30 and TRBJ2-2; D might be TRBD1 (6 bases). Germline V lookup: CDR1 GTSNPN, CDR2 SVGIG (reference sequence). This CDR3 region has 15 residues. V was cut by 2 bases and J by 1 base, with 11 bases left in between. The DNA for the CDR3 is TGTGCCTGGAGTAGACAGGTGGTGAACACCGGGGAGCTGTTTTTT. Translating it yields CAWSRQVVNTGELFF.

V gene TRBV2 combines with J gene TRBJ2-5; 7 bases map to TRBD2. From germline, CDR1 is SNHLY and CDR2 FYNNEI. This CDR3 is built from 13 residues. The junction had 3 bases not matched to a gene; V was cut back by 7 bases and J by 1 base. The CDR3 sequence: CASKRDAQETQYF. The CDR3 DNA reads TGTGCCAGCAAGCGGGACGCCCAAGAGACCCAGTACTTC.

The chain links TRBV27 to TRBJ1-1, with a weak D call TRBD1 (5 bases). The CDR3 is 14 residues long. Trimming removed 0 bases at V and 4 bases at J, with 9 bases between. Germline CDR1 MNHEY, CDR2 SMNVEV (reference sequence). CDR3 sequence (DNA): TGTGCCAGCAGTTTATCCAGAGGGGCCACTGAAGCTTTCTTT. Translating it yields CASSLSRGATEAFF.

Note on this clone: A read error may explain this, as a much larger clone is one base away. This sample includes further DNA sequences coding for the same CDR3. The V gene is TRBV5-1, the J gene TRBJ2-2; no definite D call. CDR1 SGHRS and CDR2 YFSETQ come from the germline V gene. V lost 0 bases and J lost 6, with 6 bases in between. This CDR3 spans 13 amino acids. The CDR3 sequence is CASSLEGPGELFF. The CDR3 coding sequence is TGCGCCAGCAGCTTGGAAGGGCCCGGGGAGCTGTTTTTT.

CDR3 nucleotides: TGTGCCAGCAGGGAACCCGGGGGGGATCGGACCCAGTACTTC. Translating gives CASREPGGDRTQYF. The chain has TRBV6-1 and TRBJ2-5; 8 bases fit TRBD2. Germline CDR1 is MNHNS and CDR2 is SASEGT. The CDR3 has 14 residues. Germline trimming cut 6 bases from V and 7 bases from J; bases unmatched to any gene: 10.

V is TRBV7-2 and J is TRBJ1-5; 11 nucleotides agree with TRBD1. The trim removed 5 bases at V and 7 bases at J, leaving 7 bases unmatched. CDR1 and CDR2 from the germline V gene are SGHTA and FQGNSA. CDR3 size: 15 residues. CDR3 residues: CASSPRGTGGQPQHF. The CDR3 nucleotides are TGTGCCAGCAGCCCAAGGGGGACAGGGGGGCAGCCCCAGCATTTT.

The chain joins TRBV6-5 to TRBJ2-5; D is unresolved. Trimming took 6 bases from V and 7 from J, leaving 9 bases between them. The CDR3 loop spans 11 amino acids. Germline lookup yields CDR1 MNHEY and CDR2 SVGAGI. The CDR3 here is CASREAGTQYF. CDR3 sequence (DNA): TGTGCCAGCAGGGAAGCCGGGACCCAGTACTTC.

The table lists this clone with a count of one. The rearrangement links TRBV18 to TRBJ2-3; D is ambiguous. The CDR3 contains 13 residues. Trimming took off 1 base at V and 5 bases at J, with 7 bases between the two ends. The germline V gene encodes CDR1 KGHSH and CDR2 LQKENI. The CDR3 spells CASSPLHRDTQYF. In DNA, the CDR3 is TGTGCCAGCTCACCACTCCATCGAGATACGCAGTATTTT. Full variable domain (missing parts from reference TRBV18 and TRBJ2-3): NAGVMQNPRHLVRRRGQEARLRCSPMKGHSHVYWYRQLPEEGLKFMVYLQKENIIDESGMPKERFSAEFPKEGPSILRIQQVVRGDSAAYFCASSPLHRDTQYFGPGTRLTVL.

V gene TRBV4-1 combines with J gene TRBJ1-2; weak D call: TRBD1 (6 bases). CDR1 MGHRA and CDR2 YSYEKL come from the germline V gene. The V and J ends lost 0 bases and 3 bases respectively, with 11 bases between them. CDR3 length: 15 amino acids. The DNA for the CDR3 is TGCGCCAGCAGCCAAGATCAGCCAGGGGACTATGGCTACACCTTC. It specifies CASSQDQPGDYGYTF.

On this clone: Different DNA sequences within this sample yield the same CDR3. CDR3 sequence reads: CASSSGSSYNEQFF. The CDR3 bases are TGCGCCAGCAGTAGCGGGAGCTCCTACAATGAGCAGTTCTTC. The chain carries TRBV10-1 and TRBJ2-1; 8 nucleotides match TRBD2. The trim removed 5 bases at V and 0 bases at J, leaving 0 bases unmatched. Germline CDR1 and CDR2: WNHNN and SYGVQD (reference sequence). CDR3 length: 14 amino acids.

DNA for the CDR3: TGTGCCAGCAGTCCAGGGGTTATGGGCACCGGGGAGCTGTTTTTT. It specifies CASSPGVMGTGELFF. The genes are TRBV28 and TRBJ2-2; D may be TRBD1 (6 bases). This CDR3 contains 15 residues. Deletions cut 5 bases from V and 4 bases from J, with 14 bases between. Germline assignment: CDR1 MDHEN and CDR2 SYDVKM.